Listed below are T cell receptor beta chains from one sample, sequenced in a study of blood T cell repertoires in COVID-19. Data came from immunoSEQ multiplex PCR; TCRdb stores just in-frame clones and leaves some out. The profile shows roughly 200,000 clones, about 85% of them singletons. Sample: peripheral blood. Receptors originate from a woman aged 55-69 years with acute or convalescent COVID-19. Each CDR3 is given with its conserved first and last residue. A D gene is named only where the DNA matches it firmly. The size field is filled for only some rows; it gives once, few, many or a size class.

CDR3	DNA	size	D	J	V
CASSYLAGARADTQYF	TGTGCCAGCAGTTACCTCGCGGGAGCTAGGGCAGATACGCAGTATTTT	-	TRBD2	TRBJ2-3	TRBV6-2/TRBV6-3
CASSPGTGWTEAFF	TGCGCCAGCAGTCCCGGGACAGGGTGGACTGAAGCTTTCTTT	-	TRBD1	TRBJ1-1	TRBV5-1
CASSFAARETEAFF	TGTGCCAGCAGCTTTGCAGCCCGGGAAACTGAAGCTTTCTTT	-	-	TRBJ1-1	TRBV5-4
CASSIEQDLFF	TGTGCCAGTAGTATTGAACAGGATCTGTTTTTT	-	-	TRBJ1-4	TRBV19
CASSSRNSYEQYF	TGTGCCAGCAGTTCTAGGAATTCCTACGAGCAGTACTTC	-	-	TRBJ2-7	TRBV12-3/TRBV12-4
CASSQGREAQETQYF	TGTGCCAGCAGCCAAGGCCGGGAGGCACAAGAGACCCAGTACTTC	once	TRBD2	TRBJ2-5	TRBV4-2
CASSIVAGGAEAFF	TGTGCCAGTAGTATAGTTGCGGGCGGAGCTGAAGCTTTCTTT	-	-	TRBJ1-1	TRBV19
CATSEGQGLQETQYF	TGCGCCACCTCTGAGGGGCAGGGACTACAAGAGACCCAGTACTTC	-	TRBD2	TRBJ2-5	TRBV5-1
CASRGPNTEAFF	TGTGCCAGTAGGGGGCCAAACACTGAAGCTTTCTTT	once	-	TRBJ1-1	TRBV19
CASSQDSSGPMKQFF	TGTGCCAGCAGCCAAGATAGTAGCGGCCCAATGAAGCAGTTCTTC	few	-	TRBJ2-1	TRBV3-1/TRBV3-2
CATSRDHPPWGDEKLFF	TGTGCCACCAGCAGAGATCATCCCCCCTGGGGGGATGAAAAACTGTTTTTT	-	-	TRBJ1-4	TRBV15
CASSSDRAGANVLTF	TGTGCCAGCAGCTCCGACAGGGCGGGGGCCAACGTCCTGACTTTC	once	TRBD1	TRBJ2-6	TRBV7-6
CASGLLSGTGELFF	TGTGCTAGTGGTCTCCTCTCAGGCACCGGGGAGCTGTTTTTT	-	-	TRBJ2-2	TRBV12-5
CASSIGGQAGNTIYF	TGTGCCAGTAGTATAGGGGGACAGGCTGGAAACACCATATATTTT	-	TRBD1	TRBJ1-3	TRBV19
CASSLGLAGFYEQYF	TGTGCCAGCAGCTTAGGGCTAGCGGGATTCTACGAGCAGTACTTC	-	TRBD2	TRBJ2-7	TRBV7-9
CASSLEGVEFTEAFF	TGCGCCAGCAGCTTGGAAGGGGTGGAGTTCACTGAAGCTTTCTTT	-	-	TRBJ1-1	TRBV5-1
CASSYSAANSNQPQHF	TGTGCCAGCAGTTACTCGGCGGCAAATAGCAATCAGCCCCAGCATTTT	-	-	TRBJ1-5	TRBV6-5
CASSSRGDGLGYTF	TGTGCCAGCAGCTCAAGGGGCGACGGCTTAGGCTACACCTTC	few	-	TRBJ1-2	TRBV11-2
CASTTAPGSEKLFF	TGCGCCAGCACCACCGCCCCTGGCAGTGAAAAACTGTTTTTT	-	-	TRBJ1-4	TRBV5-1
CASSKRQGSNYGYTF	TGTGCCAGCAGCAAGAGACAGGGATCAAACTATGGCTACACCTTC	-	TRBD1	TRBJ1-2	TRBV3-1/TRBV3-2
CAWSPQSDTQYF	TGTGCCTGGAGTCCCCAGTCAGATACGCAGTATTTT	-	-	TRBJ2-3	TRBV30
CASGRFPFQGRDTEAFF	TGTGCCAGCGGACGGTTCCCCTTTCAGGGAAGGGACACTGAAGCTTTCTTT	-	-	TRBJ1-1	TRBV2